This TCR beta chain originates from a study of cytomegalovirus exposure and HLA in healthy donors. Vbeta (60) and Jbeta (13) primers were used in the PCR. TCRdb keeps only in-frame clones here, not all; method: immunoSEQ multiplex PCR. The data show about 150,000 clones, around three fifths seen once. Whole-study findings and limits: In a later analysis, the majority of CMV-associated beta chains seemingly showed HLA restriction.

With 0 bases removed from V and 4 bases from J, the gap between germline ends came to 9 bases. The germline gives CDR1 GTSNPN, CDR2 SVGIG (reference sequence). The CDR3 consists of 13 residues. Everyone who donated was a healthy bone marrow donor. Notes on this clone: Its matching antigen is unknown.

This chain links TRBV30 with TRBJ1-1, with a possible D match to TRBD1 (5 bases). The sample was PBMCs. The sequence derives from a woman aged 25 to 39 in good health and CMV-seropositive. CDR3 sequence reads: CAWSVGGTTEAFF. CDR3 coding DNA: TGTGCCTGGAGTGTGGGAGGGACCACTGAAGCTTTCTTT.